Below, 2 T cell receptor beta chains from the same sample are listed, as sequenced in a study of T cells in Graves' hyperthyroidism and ophthalmopathy. Authors of the study amplified TCR beta CDR3 regions from RNA transcripts. The HTBI primer set served for first-round RT-PCR of the TCR CDR3. TCRdb itself ran the multiplex PCR reads through MiXCR, one entry per CDR3 protein. The sample holds around 800,000 distinct CDR3 sequences; around 39% are singletons and the top ten take 7% to 10%. Sample: blood. These receptors originate from a man younger than 35 with Graves' hyperthyroidism.

The rearrangement links TRBV10-3 to TRBJ2-7, with D tentatively TRBD1 (6 bases). The germline V gene encodes CDR1 ENHRY and CDR2 SYGVKD. The CDR3 has 14 amino acids. The ends were cut back, 5 bases at V and 2 bases at J, with 13 bases in the middle. The CDR3 nucleotides read TGTGCCATCAGTCCCTTTACAGGGCCCTACGAGCAGTACTTC. Its protein is CAISPFTGPYEQYF.

The V gene is TRBV19, the J gene TRBJ2-6, with 7 nucleotides matching TRBD1. CDR1 is LNHDA, CDR2 SQIVND, per germline (reference sequence). The V segment lost 5 bases and the J segment 9 bases; nucleotides outside the gene matches: 13. This CDR3 comprises 16 residues. In DNA form, the CDR3 reads TGTGCCAGTAGTCTTCACAGGGGCACTCAGGGCAACGTCCTGACTTTC. Protein: CASSLHRGTQGNVLTF.